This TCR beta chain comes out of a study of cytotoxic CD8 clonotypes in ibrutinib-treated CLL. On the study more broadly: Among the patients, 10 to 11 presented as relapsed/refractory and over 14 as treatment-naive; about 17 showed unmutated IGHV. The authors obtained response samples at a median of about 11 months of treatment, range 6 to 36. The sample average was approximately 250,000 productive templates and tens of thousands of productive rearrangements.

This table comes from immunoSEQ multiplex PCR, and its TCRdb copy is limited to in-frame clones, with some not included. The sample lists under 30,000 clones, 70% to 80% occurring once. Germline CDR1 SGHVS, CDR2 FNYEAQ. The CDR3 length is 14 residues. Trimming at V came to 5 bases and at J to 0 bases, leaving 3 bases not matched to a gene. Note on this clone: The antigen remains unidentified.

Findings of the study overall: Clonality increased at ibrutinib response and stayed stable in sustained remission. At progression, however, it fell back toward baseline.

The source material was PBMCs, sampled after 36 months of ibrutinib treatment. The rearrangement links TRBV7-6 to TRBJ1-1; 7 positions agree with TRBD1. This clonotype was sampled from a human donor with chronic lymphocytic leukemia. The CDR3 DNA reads TGTGCCAGCAGCCCGGGACAGATGAACACTGAAGCTTTCTTT. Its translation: CASSPGQMNTEAFF.